This TCR beta chain was recorded in a study of blood T cell repertoires in COVID-19. This clone was counted once. TCRdb's copy holds only in-frame clones and misses some; the assay was immunoSEQ multiplex PCR. Of some 520,000 clones listed, roughly 87% are singletons. The Seattle patients, enrolled during active infection, were followed longitudinally. Germline V gives CDR1 SGHNT, CDR2 YENEEA. The length of the CDR3 is 13 residues. After removal of 11 bases from V and 10 bases from J, the junction contained 8 bases not matched to a gene. The sequence was collected from a man aged 18 to 35 with COVID-19, enrolled during active disease. V and J are TRBV11-3 and TRBJ2-1; 13 nucleotides align to TRBD2. Sample: peripheral blood. The CDR3 DNA reads as TGTGCCGTGAGGACTAGCGGGAGTCAAGAGCAGTTCTTC. Its protein product is CAVRTSGSQEQFF.